This T cell receptor beta chain comes out of a study of T cell responses to AZD1222 COVID-19 vaccine. Across the study: Analyses pooled second doses at about 4 or about 12 weeks.

Points on this clone: The antigen is not known.

V was trimmed by 2 bases and J by 4 bases, leaving 12 bases between them. The CDR3 totals 14 residues. CDR1 is SGHTS and CDR2 is YDEGEE in the germline V gene. The protocol was immunoSEQ multiplex PCR, while the TCRdb copy is restricted to in-frame clones and leaves out a portion. The table has approximately 130,000 clones, more than 85% seen once. Study-wide findings and caveats: There were vaccine-associated CD4 TCRs across spike, dominant at 160-218 and 743-854.

This TCR was sampled from an adult in good health. Sample: peripheral blood, taken on day 0 of AZD1222 vaccination. This chain uses TRBV5-8 with TRBJ1-2; D is uncertain. The CDR3: CASSFDTTGYGYTF. The CDR3 region has the DNA TGTGCCAGCAGCTTTGACACTACCGGCTATGGCTACACCTTC.